These T cell receptor beta chains were read from a single sample in a study of identical twins. One entry per CDR3 protein results from TCRdb running MiXCR on the 5' RACE reads. The sample shows 400,000 to 500,000 distinct CDR3 sequences, more than 13% of them seen only once. The same data also contributed to another study, on yellow fever vaccine responses in identical twins.

The sample was CD4+ T cells sorted from blood. Source of these receptors: a young woman in good health. Each CDR3 is given without its conserved first and last residue. Size is stated for part of the rows, as once, few or many counts, or as a class when the clone is expanded.

cdr3_aa j_call v_call clone_size
ASSAQTGAYQPQH TRBJ1-5 TRBV28 many
ASSPRDTSGGGYEQY TRBJ2-7 TRBV5-1 .
SASLIAAYEQY TRBJ2-7 TRBV20-1 .
ASSSGQGYYNEQF TRBJ2-1 TRBV5-8 .
ASSLLGSSYEQY TRBJ2-7 TRBV12-3/TRBV12-4 many
ASSLASGNTIY TRBJ1-3 TRBV7-3 few
ASSLDGVSTDTQY TRBJ2-3 TRBV7-2 few
ASSLVANLNEQF TRBJ2-1 TRBV12-3/TRBV12-4 .
ASSVSTSGGPTDTQY TRBJ2-3 TRBV9 few
ASSFGTGGSPLH TRBJ1-6 TRBV5-1 .
ASRPGLSNQETQY TRBJ2-5 TRBV28 few
ASRKESFISGEQY TRBJ2-7 TRBV2 .
ASSLFGMNTEAF TRBJ1-1 TRBV7-2 .
ASSRPYADRVIGNEQF TRBJ2-1 TRBV3-1 few
ASSWRGGANEQF TRBJ2-1 TRBV12-3/TRBV12-4 few
ASSLITSGGATYQETQY TRBJ2-5 TRBV6-1 few
SVDRPGGSTDTQY TRBJ2-3 TRBV29-1 many
ASSPSPGASEQF TRBJ2-1 TRBV6-1 .
ASSLGTSGLASGANVLT TRBJ2-6 TRBV11-2 few
ASARNVGVAYEQY TRBJ2-7 TRBV5-1 .
ASSLNPPGGTDTQY TRBJ2-3 TRBV28 .
ASSPYRGTEAF TRBJ1-1 TRBV12-3/TRBV12-4 many
ASSLKPYNEQF TRBJ2-1 TRBV28 many
ASSRQGDAF TRBJ1-1 TRBV7-9 many
ASSVNSFSYEQY TRBJ2-7 TRBV9 few
ASSAPGLAGFTGELF TRBJ2-2 TRBV9 .
ASSVESSYEQY TRBJ2-7 TRBV19 once
ASSSAGTTTQETQY TRBJ2-5 TRBV5-1 .
SADGRGAFYEQY TRBJ2-7 TRBV20-1 .
SAFLEETQY TRBJ2-5 TRBV29-1 .
ASSFLARPSTDTQY TRBJ2-3 TRBV5-1 many
ASRTSGRATGDEQF TRBJ2-1 TRBV19 .
ASTKIQGSEAF TRBJ1-1 TRBV2 many